One sample yielded the 30 T cell receptor beta chains listed below, sequenced in a study of Graves' ophthalmopathy and Graves' hyperthyroidism (dated 2018 in TCRdb). The sequencer listed for this sample is Illumina HiSeq 2000. For repertoire sequencing, the TCR beta CDR3 regions were amplified from RNA transcripts. The first round was an RT-PCR using HTBI primers with the Qiagen OneStep RT-PCR kit, and this first round was followed by a second-round multiplex PCR, then size selection and purification. TCRdb reworked the public reads: Q25 trimming with fastp, MiXCR clone assembly, productive beta chains retained. CDR3 protein duplicates are merged, each entry listing the most common genes and DNA. The sample table contains roughly 420,000 distinct CDR3 sequences; only one count was recorded for around a fifth of them. Around 3.1% of the sample belongs to the ten largest clones. Source material: peripheral blood. These receptors were obtained from a young woman with stable Graves' hyperthyroidism. Donor details come from another sample of the same person, matched by shared clones.

This clonotype was seen at least ten times. The chain uses TRBV29-1 and TRBJ1-2; TRBD1 agrees at 9 bases. Germline-derived CDR1 and CDR2 are SQVTM and ANQGSEA. The junction had 11 bases not matched to a gene; V was cut back by 6 bases and J by 3 bases. The CDR3 contains 15 residues. CDR3 sequence: CSVEDRGAWDYGYTF. Here the CDR3 DNA reads TGCAGCGTGGAGGACAGGGGCGCGTGGGACTATGGCTACACCTTC.

At least ten counts were recorded for this clonotype. The gene calls are TRBV20-1 and TRBJ1-3; D gene unclear. The V gene's germline CDR1 is DFQATT and CDR2 SNEGSKA (reference sequence). Trimming removed 2 bases from V and 0 bases from J, with 2 bases in between. CDR3 length: 12 amino acids. The CDR3 bases are TGCAGTGCTAGACGCTCTGGAAACACCATATATTTT. Amino acid sequence: CSARRSGNTIYF.

V is TRBV30 and J is TRBJ1-6, with a tentative D call TRBD1 (5 bases). Per the germline V gene, CDR1 is GTSNPN and CDR2 is SVGIG (reference sequence). V dropped 4 bases and J dropped 0 bases, with 16 bases sitting between them. The CDR3 is made up of 17 amino acids. The CDR3 region is CAWTWQGPSSYNSPLHF. For the CDR3, the DNA is TGTGCCTGGACATGGCAGGGACCTAGCTCCTATAATTCACCCCTCCACTTT.

Remarks on this clonotype: A much larger clone is a single base away; this may be a read error. The chain has TRBV5-1 and TRBJ2-3; maybe TRBD2 (5 bases). Looked up from germline, CDR1 is SGHRS and CDR2 is YFSETQ. The CDR3 spans 16 residues. V dropped 4 bases and J dropped 1 base, with 16 bases sitting between them. This CDR3 is CASSQEGPRGTDTQYF. The DNA for the CDR3 is TGCGCCAGCAGCCAAGAGGGCCCGAGGGGCACAGATACGCAGTATTTT.

The gene calls are TRBV30 and TRBJ1-2; D gene ambiguous. Germline V lookup: CDR1 GTSNPN, CDR2 SVGIG (reference sequence). V lost 4 bases, J lost 0 bases, and 12 bases lay in between. The CDR3 has 14 amino acids. CDR3 in DNA: TGTGCCTGGACTCAGTTCATAGCTAACTATGGCTACACCTTC. Its translation is CAWTQFIANYGYTF.

Only a few counts were recorded for this clonotype. The rearrangement links TRBV10-2 to TRBJ1-2; D is uncertain. Trimming removed 6 bases at V and 2 bases at J, with 19 bases between. This CDR3 comprises 16 residues. Germline V CDR1 and CDR2: WSHSY, SAAADI. The CDR3 reads CASSLGSATSNYGYTF. The CDR3 DNA sequence: TGCGCCAGCAGCTTGGGGTCGGCCACGTCCAACTATGGCTACACCTTC.

This clonotype has only one observation. This chain links TRBV5-1 with TRBJ1-2; D uncertain. V lost 4 bases, J lost 14 bases, and 27 bases lay in between. The germline V gene has CDR1 SGHRS and CDR2 YFSETQ. This CDR3 region has 15 residues. For the CDR3, the DNA is TGCGCCAGCAGCCCGCTGGGCCTACTCAGCCAAGCCGGGACCTTC. Residues: CASSPLGLLSQAGTF. The full variable domain, completed using reference TRBV5-1 and TRBJ1-2, is KAGVTQTPRYLIKTRGQQVTLSCSPISGHRSVSWYQQTPGQGLQFLFEYFSETQRNKGNFPGRFSGRQFSNSRSEMNVSTLELGDSALYLCASSPLGLLSQAGTFGSGTRLTVV.

This clonotype was seen ten or more times. V is TRBV20-1 and J is TRBJ2-5, with D perhaps TRBD1 (5 bases). V was clipped by 0 bases and J by 3 bases, with 20 bases between them. The germline gives CDR1 DFQATT, CDR2 SNEGSKA (reference sequence). This CDR3 spans 17 amino acids. DNA of the CDR3: TGCAGTGCTAGAGATTGGGGCGGTCCATTGGTAAAAGAGACCCAGTACTTC. Protein sequence: CSARDWGGPLVKETQYF.

This clonotype was seen at least ten times. The chain joins TRBV20-1 to TRBJ1-1; D unclear. The V gene's germline CDR1 is DFQATT and CDR2 SNEGSKA (reference sequence). The CDR3 sequence is 15 residues long. V shed 3 bases and J shed 0 bases, with 14 bases lying between them. The CDR3 loop is CSARPASPMNTEAFF. The CDR3 DNA sequence: TGCAGTGCTAGGCCAGCGAGCCCCATGAACACTGAAGCTTTCTTT.

This clonotype was picked up many times. This rearrangement joins TRBV25-1 to TRBJ2-2; D tentatively fits TRBD1 or TRBD2 (5 bases each). The germline gives CDR1 MGHDK, CDR2 SYGVNS. Deletions cut 5 bases from V and 0 bases from J, with 16 bases between. The CDR3 covers 17 residues. The CDR3: CASSPQWGISNTGELFF. CDR3 nucleotide sequence: TGTGCCAGCAGTCCCCAATGGGGGATCTCGAACACCGGGGAGCTGTTTTTT.

This clonotype was counted many times. The CDR3 reads CASSLVGGLRALHF. Here the CDR3 DNA reads TGTGCCAGCAGCTTAGTAGGTGGACTTCGGGCCCTCCACTTT. V and J are TRBV7-2 and TRBJ1-6; no definite D call. Germline V lookup: CDR1 SGHTA, CDR2 FQGNSA. V was trimmed by 1 base and J by 14 bases, leaving 15 bases between them. The CDR3 totals 14 residues.

Many counts were recorded for this clonotype. The rearrangement uses TRBV28 and TRBJ1-1, with a tentative D call TRBD1 (6 bases). CDR3 length equals 18 residues. CDR1 is MDHEN, CDR2 SYDVKM, per germline. V was cut by 6 bases and J by 1 base, with 24 bases left in between. This CDR3 reads CASSRPRGIIGRNTEAFF. The CDR3 DNA follows: TGTGCCAGCAGCCGACCAAGGGGGATCATTGGAAGGAACACTGAAGCTTTCTTT.

This clonotype has a single count. The chain is built from TRBV27 and TRBJ2-7; 10 nucleotides match TRBD2. This CDR3 spans 15 amino acids. Germline V gives CDR1 MNHEY, CDR2 SMNVEV (reference sequence). V lost 0 bases and J lost 3; bases outside the gene matches: 2. The CDR3 DNA reads TGTGCCAGCAGTTTATCAGCTAGCGGGAGCTACGAGCAGTACTTC. It specifies CASSLSASGSYEQYF.

This clonotype was counted many times. V usage is TRBV20-1 and J usage is TRBJ2-7; D gene ambiguous. The CDR3 has 14 residues. The germline V and J ends were trimmed by 2 bases and 2 bases, with 13 bases remaining between them. The germline gives CDR1 DFQATT, CDR2 SNEGSKA (reference sequence). The CDR3 DNA reads as TGCAGTGCTAGATCCTCGGGTAGTACCTACGAGCAGTACTTC. Translation gives CSARSSGSTYEQYF.

This clonotype was observed once. The chain uses TRBV28 and TRBJ2-7; the D is unclear. The germline gives CDR1 MDHEN, CDR2 SYDVKM. CDR3 length: 16 amino acids. V shed 4 bases and J shed 0 bases, with 16 bases lying between them. CDR3 DNA sequence: TGTGCCAGCAGTTACGGGTGGTCCCCGGCCTCCTACGAGCAGTACTTC. Its protein product is CASSYGWSPASYEQYF. The variable domain in full, with the rest retrieved from reference TRBV28 and TRBJ2-7, is DVKVTQSSRYLVKRTGEKVFLECVQDMDHENMFWYRQDPGLGLRLIYFSYDVKMKEKGDIPEGYSVSREKKERFSLILESASTNQTSMYLCASSYGWSPASYEQYFGPGTRLTVT.

A word on this clonotype: One end of the junction varies from germline; a read error may be responsible. This rearrangement joins TRBV6-1 to TRBJ2-7, with D unresolved. This CDR3 comprises 15 residues. Germline CDR1 is MNHNS and CDR2 is SASEGT. This CDR3 reads CASSEGRVTSYEQYF. The CDR3 DNA sequence: TGTGCCAGCAGCGAAGGTAGGGTTACCTCCTACGAGCAGTACTTC.

The CDR3 DNA sequence: TGTGCCAGCAGCTTAGCAGCTAATGGCAATCAGCCCCAGCATTTT. Translating gives CASSLAANGNQPQHF. The J gene is TRBJ1-5, the V gene TRBV7-3; D remains unclear. Per germline, CDR1 SGHTA and CDR2 FQGTGA. The CDR3 has 15 residues. V was cut by 2 bases and J by 2 bases, with 10 bases left in between.

This clonotype was found many times. V usage is TRBV29-1 and J usage is TRBJ2-5; D may match TRBD1 or TRBD2 (6 bases each). V was trimmed by 4 bases and J by 5 bases, leaving 17 bases between them. Looked up from germline, CDR1 is SQVTM and CDR2 is ANQGSEA. The CDR3 is 14 residues long. This CDR3 is CSVGPGGGMETQYF. The CDR3 DNA sequence: TGCAGCGTTGGTCCCGGGGGCGGGATGGAGACCCAGTACTTC.

The rearrangement links TRBV30 to TRBJ1-1; a weak D match, TRBD1 (5 bases). Germline loops: CDR1 GTSNPN, CDR2 SVGIG (reference sequence). V lost 2 bases, J lost 0 bases, and 7 bases lay in between. The CDR3 is 13 amino acids. The CDR3 DNA reads as TGTGCCTGGAGTACGGGGGTGAACACTGAAGCTTTCTTT. The encoded protein is CAWSTGVNTEAFF.

This chain uses TRBV6-1 with TRBJ1-2; 9 nucleotides line up with TRBD1. The CDR3 has 14 residues. Germline trimming cut 8 bases from V and 8 bases from J; bases unmatched to any gene: 12. CDR1 is MNHNS, CDR2 SASEGT, per germline. The CDR3 protein is CASRRTGDEFGYTF. CDR3 coding DNA: TGTGCCAGCCGCCGGACAGGGGATGAATTCGGCTACACCTTC.

The V and J genes are TRBV19 and TRBJ2-7, with D possibly TRBD2 on 6 matching bases. The ends were cut back, 6 bases at V and 5 bases at J, with 14 bases in the middle. Germline V gene sequence: CDR1 LNHDA, CDR2 SQIVND (reference sequence). CDR3 length: 13 amino acids. The CDR3 DNA reads TGTGCCAGTAGCACAGGAGGGCTCCACGAGCAGTACTTC. As protein: CASSTGGLHEQYF.

The chain has TRBV3-1 and TRBJ1-2, with D possibly being TRBD1 (5 bases). There are 13 residues in the CDR3. CDR1 LGHDT and CDR2 YNNKEL come from the germline V gene (reference sequence). V was trimmed by 1 base and J by 10 bases, leaving 13 bases between them. The CDR3, as DNA: TGTGCCAGCAGCCAAGGTTCACAGGCGGACTACACCTTC. It is translated as CASSQGSQADYTF.

This clonotype was seen repeatedly, ten times or more. The rearrangement links TRBV28 to TRBJ2-7; no firm D call. Germline V lookup: CDR1 MDHEN, CDR2 SYDVKM. V was clipped by 6 bases and J by 2 bases, with 17 bases between them. The CDR3 has 15 amino acids. The CDR3 DNA is TGTGCCAGCAGCCCCCAGTGGGCAGGCCCCTACGAGCAGTACTTC. As protein: CASSPQWAGPYEQYF.

This clonotype was seen ten or more times. The rearrangement links TRBV5-1 to TRBJ2-5, with 8 positions matching TRBD1. The CDR3 spans 13 residues. Looked up from germline, CDR1 is SGHRS and CDR2 is YFSETQ. Trimming at V came to 6 bases and at J to 5 bases, leaving 6 bases not matched to a gene. In nucleotides, the CDR3 is TGCGCCAGCACCACAGGGGGATGGGAGACCCAGTACTTC. Translating it yields CASTTGGWETQYF. The variable domain in full, with the rest retrieved from reference TRBV5-1 and TRBJ2-5, is KAGVTQTPRYLIKTRGQQVTLSCSPISGHRSVSWYQQTPGQGLQFLFEYFSETQRNKGNFPGRFSGRQFSNSRSEMNVSTLELGDSALYLCASTTGGWETQYFGPGTRLLVL.

This clonotype has just a few counts. Given a much more abundant clone one base away, this may be a read error. This chain joins TRBV30 and TRBJ1-3; 7 bases match TRBD1. This CDR3 is built from 14 residues. CDR1 is GTSNPN and CDR2 is SVGIG in the germline V gene (reference sequence). V was clipped by 3 bases and J by 0 bases; unmatched bases: 2. CDR3: CAWSRQGSGNTIYF. The CDR3 nucleotides are TGTGCCTGGAGCAGACAGGGCTCTGGAAACACCATATATTTT.

The chain joins TRBV6-5 to TRBJ2-2; D possibly matches TRBD1 or TRBD2 (5 bases each). Trimming took off 2 bases at V and 0 bases at J, with 13 bases between the two ends. The CDR3 is 17 amino acids. In germline, CDR1 is MNHEY, CDR2 SVGAGI. The CDR3 loop reads CASSYRGGGANTGELFF. The CDR3 nucleotides read TGTGCCAGCAGTTACCGGGGCGGAGGAGCGAACACCGGGGAGCTGTTTTTT.

V gene TRBV9 combines with J gene TRBJ1-2; D not resolved. The CDR3 runs to 13 residues. Germline assignment: CDR1 SGDLS and CDR2 YYNGEE. Trimming cost V 0 bases and J 4 bases, with 7 bases left between them. The CDR3 spells CASSVAESYGYTF. CDR3 in DNA: TGTGCCAGCAGCGTAGCGGAGAGCTATGGCTACACCTTC.

The chain is built from TRBV6-5 and TRBJ2-7; 7 bases match TRBD1. Germline V lookup: CDR1 MNHEY, CDR2 SVGAGI. The CDR3 totals 15 residues. V lost 0 bases, J lost 4 bases, and 6 bases stayed unmatched. Here the CDR3 reads CASSYSGGEMYEQYF. The DNA of the CDR3 is TGTGCCAGCAGTTACTCAGGGGGCGAAATGTACGAGCAGTACTTC.

This clonotype was counted at least ten times. The chain links TRBV11-1 to TRBJ1-5, with TRBD1 identical over 8 bases. The germline CDR1 and CDR2 sequences are SGHAT and FQDESV (reference sequence). After removal of 5 bases from V and 0 bases from J, the junction contained 15 bases not matched to a gene. The CDR3 has 19 residues. The CDR3: CASSVPGQVNLYSNQPQHF. The CDR3, as DNA: TGTGCCAGCAGCGTTCCGGGACAGGTCAACTTGTATAGCAATCAGCCCCAGCATTTT. Complete variable domain (other parts from reference TRBV11-1 and TRBJ1-5): EAEVAQSPRYKITEKSQAVAFWCDPISGHATLYWYRQILGQGPELLVQFQDESVVDDSQLPKDRFSAERLKGVDSTLKIQPAELGDSAMYLCASSVPGQVNLYSNQPQHFGDGTRLSIL.

This clonotype has a handful of counts. The gene calls are TRBV5-1 and TRBJ2-4; D not resolved. Germline V gene lookup returns CDR1 SGHRS and CDR2 YFSETQ. V was trimmed by 0 bases and J by 0 bases, leaving 13 bases between them. The CDR3 consists of 17 residues. The CDR3 DNA follows: TGCGCCAGCAGCTTGGATGGTCGGCTTCTAGCCAAAAACATTCAGTACTTC. As protein: CASSLDGRLLAKNIQYF. Complete variable domain (other parts from reference TRBV5-1 and TRBJ2-4): KAGVTQTPRYLIKTRGQQVTLSCSPISGHRSVSWYQQTPGQGLQFLFEYFSETQRNKGNFPGRFSGRQFSNSRSEMNVSTLELGDSALYLCASSLDGRLLAKNIQYFGAGTRLSVL.